This is a list of T cell receptor beta chains from one sample in a study of PD-1 blockade in classical Hodgkin lymphoma. Sequencing was performed with immunoSEQ multiplex PCR; in TCRdb, only in-frame clones are kept and a portion is missing. This sample has about 93,000 clones, with roughly 76% found just once. This sample comprised peripheral blood mononuclear cells (PBMCs), obtained before the second cycle of nivolumab. All receptors derive from a human donor with classical Hodgkin lymphoma. CDR3s include the opening cysteine and the closing phenylalanine or tryptophan. Rows give clone size only sometimes, using once, few, many, or a class for an expanded clone.

TRBJ2-1,TRBV5-1,few,CASSLASGINEQFF
TRBJ2-1,TRBV28,.,CASSFLAGVGNEQFF
TRBJ1-1,TRBV25-1,once,CASSESSREGNTEAFF
TRBJ1-3,TRBV5-1,.,CASSLSPASGNTIYF
TRBJ1-5,TRBV19,.,CASSLGVRQPQHF
TRBJ2-5,TRBV29-1,.,CSVAQAEETQYF
TRBJ2-3,TRBV21-1,.,CASSSKRTNLSTDTQYF
TRBJ2-2,TRBV10-3,few,CAIRDMNTGELFF
TRBJ2-3,TRBV5-1,.,CASSLVPTDTQYF
TRBJ2-1,TRBV5-4,.,CASSIQGTSGRNEQFF
TRBJ1-2,TRBV30,.,CAWSYPGSNYGYTF
TRBJ1-1,TRBV28,.,CASSPPGTPLTDKAFF
TRBJ2-1,TRBV6-6,.,CARVTQGAFYNEQFF
TRBJ1-5,TRBV5-1,.,CASSLGQGPEEPQHF
TRBJ2-7,TRBV27,few,CASRKISSYEQYF
TRBJ2-1,TRBV7-3,.,CASSSLAGGPYGEQFF
TRBJ2-5,TRBV7-9,.,CASSTGTTQAETQYF